A single sample gave rise to the 14 T cell receptor beta chains below, sequenced in a study of OX40 agonist ivuxolimab in advanced cancers. The repertoire was sequenced with immunoSEQ multiplex PCR; TCRdb's copy has only in-frame clones and lacks some. This sample yields around 67,000 clones, of which about four fifths are seen a single time; around 1.3% belongs to the top ten. The specimen comprised CD4+ or CD8+ T cells sorted from blood, sampled in a trial of the OX40 agonist ivuxolimab. The receptors come from an adult with an advanced solid tumor such as melanoma, head and neck, liver or kidney cancer.

V usage is TRBV27 and J usage is TRBJ2-1; D remains ambiguous. The CDR3 runs 15 residues. Trimming took off 4 bases at V and 7 bases at J, with 17 bases between the two ends. The V gene's germline CDR1 is MNHEY and CDR2 SMNVEV (reference sequence). CDR3 nucleotide sequence: TGTGCCAGCAGTTCGGTCTGGCGCGAGAAAAATGAGCAGTTCTTC. The encoded protein is CASSSVWREKNEQFF.

The chain links TRBV18 to TRBJ1-6, with D possibly being TRBD1 (5 bases). In germline, CDR1 is KGHSH, CDR2 LQKENI. Trimming removed 3 bases at V and 7 bases at J, with 10 bases between. This CDR3 contains 14 residues. The DNA of the CDR3 is TGTGCCAGCTCACCCGACAGACCGAATTCACCCCTCCACTTT. It codes for CASSPDRPNSPLHF.

J is TRBJ2-7 and V is TRBV18; 8 bases align to TRBD1. The germline gives CDR1 KGHSH, CDR2 LQKENI. Trimming took 3 bases from V and 2 from J; bases not matched to a gene: 3. The CDR3 has 14 residues. The CDR3 loop is CASSPQTGAYEQYF. The CDR3 DNA reads as TGTGCCAGCTCACCTCAGACAGGGGCCTACGAGCAGTACTTC.

The DNA for the CDR3 is TGCGCCAGCAGCTTCCGGACAGGGGCTGGGGAGACCCAGTACTTC. This sequence encodes CASSFRTGAGETQYF. The chain combines TRBV4-1 with TRBJ2-5; 9 bases line up with TRBD1. CDR1 and CDR2 (germline): MGHRA, YSYEKL. This CDR3 has 15 amino acids. The ends lost 5 bases at V and 5 bases at J; junction bases unmatched: 9.

The genes are TRBV2 and TRBJ1-2; weak D call: TRBD1 (5 bases). The CDR3 extends over 14 amino acids. Trimming removed 5 bases from V and 2 bases from J, with 12 bases in between. Germline CDR1 SNHLY, CDR2 FYNNEI. This CDR3 reads CASSLGARNYGYTF. For the CDR3, the DNA is TGTGCCAGCAGTCTAGGGGCGAGAAACTATGGCTACACCTTC.

By share of the sample, this clone is medium-sized (0.01 to 0.1%). The chain couples TRBV7-3 to TRBJ1-5; a possible D gene is TRBD1 (5 bases). Germline V CDR1 and CDR2: SGHTA, FQGTGA. There are 14 residues in the CDR3. Trimming removed 5 bases at V and 4 bases at J, with 12 bases between. CDR3 loop: CASSPTGGNQPQHF. CDR3 nucleotides: TGTGCCAGCAGCCCCACGGGGGGAAATCAGCCCCAGCATTTT.

This chain joins TRBV4-2 and TRBJ2-3; no definite D call. Germline assignment: CDR1 LGHNA and CDR2 YNFKEQ. CDR3 length: 16 amino acids. V lost 0 bases and J 3 bases, leaving 13 bases between the germline ends. CDR3 in amino acids: CASSQDGPPRTDTQYF. CDR3 coding DNA: TGTGCCAGCAGCCAAGATGGGCCGCCCCGTACAGATACGCAGTATTTT.

CDR3: CASSRDITGVGSPLHF. CDR3 sequence (DNA): TGTGCCAGCAGCCGAGATATTACAGGGGTTGGTTCACCCCTCCACTTT. The rearrangement links TRBV5-4 to TRBJ1-6; 7 nucleotides align to TRBD1. Germline V lookup: CDR1 SGHNT, CDR2 YYREEE (reference sequence). The CDR3 totals 16 residues. With V trimmed by 4 bases and J by 9 bases, 13 bases remained unmatched. The variable domain in full, with the rest retrieved from reference TRBV5-4 and TRBJ1-6, is ETGVTQSPTHLIKTRGQQVTLRCSSQSGHNTVSWYQQALGQGPQFIFQYYREEENGRGNFPPRFSGLQFPNYSSELNVNALELDDSALYLCASSRDITGVGSPLHFGNGTRLTVT.

The V call is TRBV12-1, the J call TRBJ2-1; the table names TRBD1, a call not compared with the DNA. TRBV12-1 is a known pseudogene. The CDR3 totals 16 residues. The CDR3 DNA sequence: TGTGCCAGCCCCGACCGGGACAGGGCTCCCAACAATGAGCAGTTCTTC. Encoded protein: CASPDRDRAPNNEQFF.

The chain carries TRBV14 and TRBJ2-3; the D call may be TRBD1 or TRBD2 (5 bases each). Germline CDR1 SGHDN, CDR2 FVKESK. V was shortened by 5 bases and J by 0 bases, with 12 bases between the two germline ends. The CDR3 length is 15 residues. In DNA form, the CDR3 reads TGTGCCAGCAGCTCTTGGGGACCTAGCACAGATACGCAGTATTTT. It encodes CASSSWGPSTDTQYF.

Here the CDR3 DNA reads TGTGCCAGCAGCTTATTTGGGAGCGCTGAAGCTTTCTTT. Translation: CASSLFGSAEAFF. This chain uses TRBV7-9 with TRBJ1-1; D remains ambiguous. This CDR3 comprises 13 residues. Trimming removed 2 bases at V and 6 bases at J, with 10 bases between. Germline CDR1 and CDR2: SEHNR and FQNEAQ (reference sequence).

This chain joins TRBV19 and TRBJ1-6; a weak D match, TRBD1 (5 bases). The CDR3 consists of 15 residues. Trimming left V 5 bases short and J 3 bases short, with 11 bases between. CDR1 LNHDA and CDR2 SQIVND come from the germline V gene (reference sequence). The CDR3 sequence: CASSSPTDYNSPLHF. The DNA for the CDR3 is TGTGCCAGTAGTTCTCCGACAGACTATAATTCACCCCTCCACTTT.

V usage is TRBV2 and J usage is TRBJ2-2; D is ambiguous. With 7 bases removed from V and 7 bases from J, the gap between germline ends came to 13 bases. Per the germline V gene, CDR1 is SNHLY and CDR2 is FYNNEI. This CDR3 contains 13 residues. CDR3 in DNA: TGTGCCAGCACCCGCATTCGAGACGGGGAGCTGTTTTTT. It specifies CASTRIRDGELFF.

V is TRBV2 and J is TRBJ2-5, with a weak D call TRBD2 (5 bases). The CDR3 loop spans 12 amino acids. Trimming took off 7 bases at V and 2 bases at J, with 8 bases between the two ends. Germline V lookup: CDR1 SNHLY, CDR2 FYNNEI. Here the CDR3 reads CASKREQETQYF. In nucleotides, the CDR3 is TGTGCCAGCAAGAGGGAGCAAGAGACCCAGTACTTC.